Here is one T cell receptor beta chain with its context. The antigen remains unidentified. The data are from a study of blood T cells in healthy people across ages. Study-level results: The percentage of naive T cells correlated strongly with TCR beta diversity. Greater diversity and more naive CD4+ cells were seen in long-lived donors than in aged donors.

A second 7 to 11 cycle PCR used barcoded and J-beta primers. The authors tagged each cDNA molecule using a template-switch adaptor with 12 random nucleotides. Each CDR3 protein is one row after TCRdb ran MiXCR on the 5' RACE reads. The sample yields 1.5 million to 2 million distinct CDR3 sequences, 28% seen once. Material: blood. The TCR was taken from a young woman in good health.

The CDR3 here is CASSRGLSGVNEQFF. Here the CDR3 DNA reads TGTGCCAGCAGCCGGGGCCTTTCGGGAGTGAATGAGCAGTTCTTC. The rearrangement uses TRBV7-2 and TRBJ2-1; weak D call: TRBD2 (6 bases). The V and J ends lost 5 bases and 7 bases respectively, with 18 bases between them. This CDR3 comprises 15 residues. Germline V gene sequence: CDR1 SGHTA, CDR2 FQGNSA.